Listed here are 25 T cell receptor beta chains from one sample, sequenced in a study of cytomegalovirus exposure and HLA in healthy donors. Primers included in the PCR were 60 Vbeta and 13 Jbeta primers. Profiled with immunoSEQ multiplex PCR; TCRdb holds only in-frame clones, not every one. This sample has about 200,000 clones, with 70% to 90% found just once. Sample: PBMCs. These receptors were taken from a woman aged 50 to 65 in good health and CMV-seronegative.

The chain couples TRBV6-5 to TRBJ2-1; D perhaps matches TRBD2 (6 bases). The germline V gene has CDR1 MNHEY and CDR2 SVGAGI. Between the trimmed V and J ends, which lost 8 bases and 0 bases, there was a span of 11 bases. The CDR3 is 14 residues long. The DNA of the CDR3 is TGTGCCAGCGGGGGGAGGAGCTCCTACAATGAGCAGTTCTTC. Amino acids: CASGGRSSYNEQFF.

The CDR3 coding sequence is TGTGCCAGCAGCCCAGGGTTGGGGACTACAATGAATGAGCAGTTCTTC. Its translation is CASSPGLGTTMNEQFF. This rearrangement joins TRBV7-9 to TRBJ2-1, with TRBD2 matching over 7 bases. Germline V gene sequence: CDR1 SEHNR, CDR2 FQNEAQ (reference sequence). The CDR3 sequence is 16 residues long. The J segment lost 7 bases and the V segment lost 5 bases, leaving 14 bases of the junction unmatched.

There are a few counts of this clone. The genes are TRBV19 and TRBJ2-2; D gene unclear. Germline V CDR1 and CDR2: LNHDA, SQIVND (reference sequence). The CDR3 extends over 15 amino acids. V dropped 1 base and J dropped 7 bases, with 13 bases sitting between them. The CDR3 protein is CASSIGPQVIGELFF. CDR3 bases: TGTGCCAGTAGTATAGGTCCTCAGGTAATCGGGGAGCTGTTTTTT.

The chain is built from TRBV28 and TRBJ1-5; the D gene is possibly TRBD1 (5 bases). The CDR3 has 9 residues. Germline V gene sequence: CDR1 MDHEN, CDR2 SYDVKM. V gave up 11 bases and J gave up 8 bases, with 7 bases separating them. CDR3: CAGGEPQHF. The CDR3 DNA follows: TGTGCCGGGGGGGAGCCCCAGCATTTT.

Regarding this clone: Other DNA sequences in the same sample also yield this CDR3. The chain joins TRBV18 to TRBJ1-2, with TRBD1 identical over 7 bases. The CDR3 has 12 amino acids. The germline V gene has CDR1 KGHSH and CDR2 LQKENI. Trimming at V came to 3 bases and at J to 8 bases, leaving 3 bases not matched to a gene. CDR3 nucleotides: TGTGCCAGCTCACCTGACAGGGAAGGCTACACCTTC. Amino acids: CASSPDREGYTF.

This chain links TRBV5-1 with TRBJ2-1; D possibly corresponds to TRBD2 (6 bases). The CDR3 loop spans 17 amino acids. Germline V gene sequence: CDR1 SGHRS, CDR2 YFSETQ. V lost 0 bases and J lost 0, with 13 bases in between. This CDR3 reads CASSLAGGPSSYNEQFF. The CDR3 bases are TGCGCCAGCAGCTTGGCCGGAGGGCCAAGCTCCTACAATGAGCAGTTCTTC.

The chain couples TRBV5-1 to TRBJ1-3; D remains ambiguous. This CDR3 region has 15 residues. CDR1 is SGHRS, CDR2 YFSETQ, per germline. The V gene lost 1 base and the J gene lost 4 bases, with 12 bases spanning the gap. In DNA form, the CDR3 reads TGCGCCAGCAGCTTGATAACGGGAACGGGAAACACCATATATTTT. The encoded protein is CASSLITGTGNTIYF.

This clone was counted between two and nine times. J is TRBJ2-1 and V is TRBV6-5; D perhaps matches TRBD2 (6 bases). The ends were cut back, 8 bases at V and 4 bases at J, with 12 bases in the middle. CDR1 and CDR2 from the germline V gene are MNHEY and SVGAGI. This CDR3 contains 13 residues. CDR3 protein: CASGGADYNEQFF. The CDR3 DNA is TGTGCCAGCGGCGGGGCGGATTACAATGAGCAGTTCTTC.

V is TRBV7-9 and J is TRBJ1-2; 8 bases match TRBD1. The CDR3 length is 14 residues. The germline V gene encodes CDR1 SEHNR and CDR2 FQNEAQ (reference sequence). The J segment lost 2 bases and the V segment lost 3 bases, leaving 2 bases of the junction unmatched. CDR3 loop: CASSLDRENYGYTF. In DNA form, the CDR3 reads TGTGCCAGCAGCTTGGACAGGGAGAACTATGGCTACACCTTC.

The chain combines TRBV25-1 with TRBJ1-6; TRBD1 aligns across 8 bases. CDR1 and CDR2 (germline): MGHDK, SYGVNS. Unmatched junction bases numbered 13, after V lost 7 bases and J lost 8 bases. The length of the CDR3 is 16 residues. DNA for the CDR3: TGTGCCAGCAACAACCAGGCAGGGGGCCCTTATTCACCCCTCCACTTT. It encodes CASNNQAGGPYSPLHF.

CDR3 nucleotides: TGCAGCGCCGAAGACAGGGTGGACTATGGCTACACCTTC. Residues: CSAEDRVDYGYTF. The rearrangement links TRBV29-1 to TRBJ1-2; 7 positions match TRBD1. Per germline, CDR1 SQVTM and CDR2 ANQGSEA. This CDR3 contains 13 residues. Trimming cost V 7 bases and J 3 bases; bases outside gene matches: 8.

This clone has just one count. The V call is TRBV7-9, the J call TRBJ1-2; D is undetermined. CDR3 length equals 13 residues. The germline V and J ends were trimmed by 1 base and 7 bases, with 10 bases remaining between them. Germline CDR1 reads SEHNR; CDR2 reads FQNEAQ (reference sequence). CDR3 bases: TGTGCCAGCAGCTTAGGACCCACGGGTGGCTACACCTTC. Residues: CASSLGPTGGYTF.

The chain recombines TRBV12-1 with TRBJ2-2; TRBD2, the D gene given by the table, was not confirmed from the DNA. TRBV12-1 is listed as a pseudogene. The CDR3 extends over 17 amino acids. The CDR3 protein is CASSFAPSSGKHRGAVF. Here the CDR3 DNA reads TGTGCCAGCAGCTTTGCGCCGTCTAGCGGGAAACACCGGGGAGCTGTTTTT.

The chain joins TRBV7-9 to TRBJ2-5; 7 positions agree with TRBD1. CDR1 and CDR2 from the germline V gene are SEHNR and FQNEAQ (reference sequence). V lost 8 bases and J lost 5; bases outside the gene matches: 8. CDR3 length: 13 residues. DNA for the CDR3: TGTGCCAGCGACAACAGGGGATCGGAGACCCAGTACTTC. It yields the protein CASDNRGSETQYF.

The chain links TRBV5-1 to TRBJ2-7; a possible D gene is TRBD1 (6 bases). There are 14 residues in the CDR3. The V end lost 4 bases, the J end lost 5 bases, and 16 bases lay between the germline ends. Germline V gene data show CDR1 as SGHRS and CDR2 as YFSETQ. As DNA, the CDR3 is TGCGCCAGCAGCCTGGGGGCCGTCGCCCACGAGCAGTACTTC. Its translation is CASSLGAVAHEQYF.

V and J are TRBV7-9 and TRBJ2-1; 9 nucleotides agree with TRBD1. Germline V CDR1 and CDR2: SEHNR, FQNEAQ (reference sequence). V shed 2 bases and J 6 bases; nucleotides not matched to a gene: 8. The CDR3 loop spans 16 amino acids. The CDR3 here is CASSLRAGTGSNEQFF. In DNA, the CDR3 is TGTGCCAGCAGCTTACGTGCTGGGACAGGGTCCAATGAGCAGTTCTTC.

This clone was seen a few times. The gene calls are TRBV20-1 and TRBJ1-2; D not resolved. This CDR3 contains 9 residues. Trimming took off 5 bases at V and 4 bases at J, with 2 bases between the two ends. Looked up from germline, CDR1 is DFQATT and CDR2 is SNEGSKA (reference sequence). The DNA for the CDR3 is TGCAGTGCTCTCTATGGCTACACCTTC. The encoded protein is CSALYGYTF.

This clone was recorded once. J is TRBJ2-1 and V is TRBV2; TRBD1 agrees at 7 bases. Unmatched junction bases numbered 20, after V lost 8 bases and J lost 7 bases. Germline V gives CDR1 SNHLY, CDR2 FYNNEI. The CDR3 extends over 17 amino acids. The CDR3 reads CASSPRALGGAGNEQFF. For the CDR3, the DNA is TGTGCCAGCTCCCCAAGGGCGTTAGGGGGCGCTGGGAATGAGCAGTTCTTC.

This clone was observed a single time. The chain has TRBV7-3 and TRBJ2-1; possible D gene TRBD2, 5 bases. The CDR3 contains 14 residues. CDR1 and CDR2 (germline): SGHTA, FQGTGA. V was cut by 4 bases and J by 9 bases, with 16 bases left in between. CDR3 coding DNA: TGTGCCAGCAGCTCGACACTAGGAAATTCTGAGCAGTTCTTC. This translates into CASSSTLGNSEQFF.

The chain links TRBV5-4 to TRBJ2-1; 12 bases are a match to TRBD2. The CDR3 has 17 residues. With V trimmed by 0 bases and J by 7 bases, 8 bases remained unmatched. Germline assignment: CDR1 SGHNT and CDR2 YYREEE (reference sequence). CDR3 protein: CASSLVRLAGVPNEQFF. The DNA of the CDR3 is TGTGCCAGCAGCTTGGTGAGACTAGCGGGAGTCCCAAATGAGCAGTTCTTC.

The CDR3 is CASSGGTSYEQYF. The CDR3 coding sequence is TGTGCCAGCTCAGGCGGGACCTCCTACGAGCAGTACTTC. The chain employs TRBV18 and TRBJ2-7, with a weak D call TRBD2 (6 bases). CDR3 length: 13 amino acids. CDR1 and CDR2 (germline): KGHSH, LQKENI. V was pared by 5 bases and J by 0 bases, with 8 bases between.

CDR3 sequence: CASSPRGLAGGSTDTQYF. Written as DNA, the CDR3 is TGTGCCAGCTCACCAAGGGGACTAGCGGGAGGGAGCACAGATACGCAGTATTTT. The chain links TRBV18 to TRBJ2-3; 16 positions match TRBD2. From germline, CDR1 is KGHSH and CDR2 LQKENI. The CDR3 consists of 18 residues. V lost 2 bases, J lost 0 bases, and 2 bases stayed unmatched.

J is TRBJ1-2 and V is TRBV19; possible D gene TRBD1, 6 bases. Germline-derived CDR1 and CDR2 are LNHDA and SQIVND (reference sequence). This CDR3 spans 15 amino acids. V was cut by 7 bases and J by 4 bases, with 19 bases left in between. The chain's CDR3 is CASTSWTAQTYGYTF. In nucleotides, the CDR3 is TGTGCCAGTACTTCTTGGACAGCCCAAACCTATGGCTACACCTTC.

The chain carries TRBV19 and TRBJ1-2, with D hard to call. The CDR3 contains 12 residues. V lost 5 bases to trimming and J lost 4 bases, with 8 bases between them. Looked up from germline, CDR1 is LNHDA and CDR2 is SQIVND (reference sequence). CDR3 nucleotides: TGTGCCAGTAGTCCCTTTCTCTATGGCTACACCTTC. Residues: CASSPFLYGYTF.

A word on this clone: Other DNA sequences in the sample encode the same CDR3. For the CDR3, the DNA is TGTGCCAGCAGTTTATCGGCGGCTAACTATGGCTACACCTTC. It encodes CASSLSAANYGYTF. The V and J genes are TRBV27 and TRBJ1-2; D not certain. The CDR3 is 14 residues long. CDR1 is MNHEY and CDR2 is SMNVEV in the germline V gene (reference sequence). V dropped 0 bases and J dropped 0 bases, with 5 bases sitting between them.